One sample yielded the 28 T cell receptor beta chains listed below, sequenced in a study of human T cells and chemical hapten exposure. As to time point: patch test 3, about 24 weeks after DPC sensitization. Sample treatment: therapeutic diphenylcyclopropenone sensitization with weekly scalp DPC. TCRdb called the RACE reads again in MiXCR, with one record for every CDR3 protein. This table has about 82,000 distinct CDR3 sequences, 10% to 14% appearing once. The specimen comprised whole blood, sampled in connection with sensitization to the hapten diphenylcyclopropenone (DPC). The source of these receptors is a woman in her forties or fifties with alopecia areata. Some clones in this sample may be carry-over from other donors' samples.

The CDR3: CASSARDTQYF. The CDR3 nucleotides read TGTGCCAGCAGTGCGCGAGATACGCAGTATTTT. The J gene is TRBJ2-3, the V gene TRBV6-5; no clear D. V gave up 5 bases and J gave up 5 bases, with 5 bases separating them. Looked up from germline, CDR1 is MNHEY and CDR2 is SVGAGI. This CDR3 contains 11 residues.

This clonotype was recorded at least ten times. V and J are TRBV28 and TRBJ2-3; TRBD2 agrees at 10 bases. V shed 8 bases and J 3 bases; nucleotides not matched to a gene: 8. The length of the CDR3 is 15 residues. The germline CDR1 and CDR2 sequences are MDHEN and SYDVKM. The CDR3 DNA reads as TGTGCCAGCTATACTAGCGGGATTGTAACAGATACGCAGTATTTT. Residues: CASYTSGIVTDTQYF.

This clonotype has more than one count but fewer than ten. The CDR3 DNA reads TGTGCCTGGAGCGATCTATGGGACACCGGGGAGCTGTTTTTT. Protein: CAWSDLWDTGELFF. This chain connects TRBV30 to TRBJ2-2; D is uncertain. CDR1 GTSNPN and CDR2 SVGIG come from the germline V gene (reference sequence). V was cut by 3 bases and J by 3 bases, with 11 bases left in between. CDR3 length equals 14 residues.

This clonotype was counted at least ten times. The chain uses TRBV20-1 and TRBJ2-2, with 7 bases lining up with TRBD2. The germline gives CDR1 DFQATT, CDR2 SNEGSKA (reference sequence). The junction had 6 bases not matched to a gene; V was cut back by 6 bases and J by 2 bases. This CDR3 is built from 14 residues. The CDR3 nucleotides are TGCAGTGCCCCACTAGCGAAAAACACCGGGGAGCTGTTTTTT. It specifies CSAPLAKNTGELFF.

The chain carries TRBV27 and TRBJ1-2; 9 nucleotides line up with TRBD1. From germline, CDR1 is MNHEY and CDR2 SMNVEV (reference sequence). This CDR3 spans 15 amino acids. Losses at the gene ends were 4 bases for V and 2 bases for J; bases not matched to a gene: 5. Here the CDR3 DNA reads TGTGCCAGCAGTTCCCTCGGACAGGGGAACTATGGCTACACCTTC. It specifies CASSSLGQGNYGYTF.

This clonotype was counted only a few times. The chain has TRBV9 and TRBJ2-7; 12 nucleotides align to TRBD2. Per the germline V gene, CDR1 is SGDLS and CDR2 is YYNGEE. V trimming: 0 bases; J trimming: 2 bases; junction bases outside the gene matches: 3. The length of the CDR3 is 16 residues. For the CDR3, the DNA is TGTGCCAGCAGCGTAGACCCTAGCGGGAGGGCCTACGAGCAGTACTTC. It codes for CASSVDPSGRAYEQYF.

This clonotype was counted only a few times. The chain combines TRBV4-1 with TRBJ2-5, with 7 nucleotides matching TRBD2. Unmatched junction bases numbered 8, after V lost 3 bases and J lost 4 bases. The CDR3 runs 15 residues. Germline V gene data show CDR1 as MGHRA and CDR2 as YSYEKL. The CDR3 coding sequence is TGCGCCAGCAGCCAGGTCCGGGACTATGGAGAGACCCAGTACTTC. Protein product: CASSQVRDYGETQYF.

This clonotype was counted at least ten times. The chain employs TRBV7-9 and TRBJ1-1, with D tentatively TRBD1 (5 bases). V gave up 5 bases and J gave up 3 bases, with 19 bases separating them. CDR1 and CDR2 (germline): SEHNR, FQNEAQ (reference sequence). This CDR3 has 16 residues. The CDR3 region has the DNA TGTGCCAGCAGCCCTCGGACACTCCCGGACGACACTGAAGCTTTCTTT. Translating it yields CASSPRTLPDDTEAFF. The full variable domain, its missing parts supplied by reference TRBV7-9 and TRBJ1-1, is DTGVSQNPRHKITKRGQNVTFRCDPISEHNRLYWYRQTLGQGPEFLTYFQNEAQLEKSRLLSDRFSAERPKGSFSTLEIQRTEQGDSAMYLCASSPRTLPDDTEAFFGQGTRLTVV.

This clonotype has more than one count but fewer than ten. The chain uses TRBV6-5 and TRBJ2-3, with D maybe TRBD1 (6 bases). CDR3 size: 16 residues. CDR1 is MNHEY and CDR2 is SVGAGI in the germline V gene. Trimming took off 0 bases at V and 6 bases at J, with 16 bases between the two ends. CDR3 nucleotide sequence: TGTGCCAGCAGTTACTCGGGGGCCACGGGTACGGATACGCAGTATTTT. It yields the protein CASSYSGATGTDTQYF.

This clonotype was seen at least ten times. This sequence joins TRBV20-1 and TRBJ2-7; 9 bases align to TRBD2. CDR3 length: 15 amino acids. Germline lookup yields CDR1 DFQATT and CDR2 SNEGSKA (reference sequence). V gave up 0 bases and J gave up 4 bases; unmatched junction bases: 7. In nucleotides, the CDR3 is TGCAGTGCTAGAGATCAGGCGGGAGGGCCTTACGAGCAGTACTTC. Its translation is CSARDQAGGPYEQYF.

The V and J genes are TRBV29-1 and TRBJ2-3, with 9 bases fitting TRBD1. With 5 bases clipped from V and 0 bases from J, the junction kept 6 bases outside the gene matches. CDR3 size: 15 residues. Germline assignment: CDR1 SQVTM and CDR2 ANQGSEA. This CDR3 is CSVHPGTGSTDTQYF. The CDR3, as DNA: TGCAGCGTTCATCCCGGGACAGGGAGCACAGATACGCAGTATTTT.

This clonotype was seen a handful of times. The chain joins TRBV12-3 or TRBV12-4 to TRBJ2-1; D is undetermined. The CDR3 is made up of 13 amino acids. V shed 6 bases and J shed 5 bases, with 11 bases lying between them. This CDR3 is CASSTWADNEQFF. The CDR3, as DNA: TGTGCCAGCAGCACGTGGGCGGACAATGAGCAGTTCTTC.

This clonotype turned up a few times. This chain connects TRBV11-2 to TRBJ2-7; 8 bases fit TRBD1. V was pared by 4 bases and J by 9 bases, with 11 bases of the junction left unmatched. CDR1 SGHAT and CDR2 FQNNGV come from the germline V gene. This CDR3 is built from 14 residues. The DNA of the CDR3 is TGTGCCAGCAGCTCTTTGACAGGGGCTACGAGGCAGTACTTC. This sequence encodes CASSSLTGATRQYF.

V and J are TRBV5-1 and TRBJ1-2; 7 bases match TRBD1. CDR3 length: 14 amino acids. The J segment lost 5 bases and the V segment lost 4 bases, leaving 8 bases of the junction unmatched. Germline-derived CDR1 and CDR2 are SGHRS and YFSETQ. The CDR3 DNA reads as TGCGCCAGCAGCCCTGAGACAGGGAAATATGGCTACACCTTC. Its translation: CASSPETGKYGYTF.

This clonotype was counted ten times or more. J is TRBJ2-7 and V is TRBV11-2, with D possibly called TRBD1 or TRBD2 (5 bases each). CDR1 and CDR2 from the germline V gene are SGHAT and FQNNGV. The ends were cut back, 5 bases at V and 0 bases at J, with 14 bases in the middle. The CDR3 covers 15 residues. For the CDR3, the DNA is TGTGCCAGCAGCCCAGAGGGGACGTCCTCCTACGAGCAGTACTTC. Translated, it gives CASSPEGTSSYEQYF.

V usage is TRBV2 and J usage is TRBJ2-7; D unresolved. CDR1 and CDR2 (germline): SNHLY, FYNNEI. The ends were cut back, 4 bases at V and 0 bases at J, with 7 bases in the middle. CDR3 length equals 13 residues. The CDR3 region is CASSVPISYEQYF. In DNA form, the CDR3 reads TGTGCCAGCAGTGTCCCCATCTCCTACGAGCAGTACTTC.

This clonotype has at least ten counts. The V call is TRBV20-1, the J call TRBJ2-1, with TRBD2 identical over 9 bases. J lost 7 bases, V lost 3 bases, and 19 bases had no gene match. Looked up from germline, CDR1 is DFQATT and CDR2 is SNEGSKA (reference sequence). The CDR3 length is 18 residues. The CDR3 DNA reads as TGCAGTGCTAGGCCCTTGGGTAGCGGGAGAGGAAGACGGAATGAGCAGTTCTTC. It is translated as CSARPLGSGRGRRNEQFF.

The chain has TRBV12-3 or TRBV12-4 and TRBJ1-5, with D uncertain. With 4 bases removed from V and 3 bases from J, the gap between germline ends came to 10 bases. There are 14 residues in the CDR3. DNA for the CDR3: TGTGCCAGCAGTTCTAGGACCGACAATCAGCCCCAGCATTTT. Protein sequence: CASSSRTDNQPQHF.

This clonotype was observed at least ten times. This chain links TRBV2 with TRBJ2-7, with 8 bases aligning to TRBD1. Germline V gene sequence: CDR1 SNHLY, CDR2 FYNNEI. V trimming: 6 bases; J trimming: 1 base; junction bases outside the gene matches: 5. This CDR3 region has 14 residues. The CDR3 loop reads CASSRTGMSYEQYF. CDR3 bases: TGTGCCAGCAGCCGGACAGGGATGTCCTACGAGCAGTACTTC.

Many counts were recorded for this clonotype. The chain links TRBV28 to TRBJ1-1; D is unresolved. This CDR3 spans 11 amino acids. V was cut by 6 bases and J by 11 bases, with 13 bases left in between. Germline-derived CDR1 and CDR2 are MDHEN and SYDVKM. The CDR3 bases are TGTGCCAGCAGGGGCCCAGGAGGGGCTTTCTTT. Protein product: CASRGPGGAFF.

The sample holds many counts of this clonotype. This sequence joins TRBV18 and TRBJ2-1; TRBD1 matches 7 bases. Looked up from germline, CDR1 is KGHSH and CDR2 is LQKENI. CDR3 length equals 16 residues. The trim removed 3 bases at V and 3 bases at J, leaving 8 bases unmatched. Written as DNA, the CDR3 is TGTGCCAGCTCACCGTCCCGGGGACAGAACTACAATGAGCAGTTCTTC. This encodes CASSPSRGQNYNEQFF.

This clonotype was counted ten times or more. This sequence joins TRBV7-2 and TRBJ2-5; D not resolved. Germline CDR1 is SGHTA and CDR2 is FQGNSA. V was pared by 5 bases and J by 3 bases, with 16 bases between. CDR3 length: 15 amino acids. CDR3 coding DNA: TGTGCCAGCAGCCCCCCCGGTCTTCGGGAAGAGACCCAGTACTTC. It translates to CASSPPGLREETQYF.

This chain connects TRBV19 to TRBJ1-5; 11 positions agree with TRBD1. The ends lost 3 bases at V and 1 base at J; junction bases unmatched: 5. The CDR3 consists of 17 residues. Germline lookup yields CDR1 LNHDA and CDR2 SQIVND (reference sequence). In nucleotides, the CDR3 is TGTGCCAGTAGTATGAAAGGGACAGGGGGAAGCAATCAGCCCCAGCATTTT. Translated, it gives CASSMKGTGGSNQPQHF.

This clonotype was found a few times. CDR3 bases: TGCAGCGGTGGGGCCCGATCTTCAGATACGCAGTATTTT. This sequence encodes CSGGARSSDTQYF. The chain carries TRBV29-1 and TRBJ2-3; D might be TRBD1 (5 bases). Germline V gene sequence: CDR1 SQVTM, CDR2 ANQGSEA. This CDR3 has 13 residues. Between the trimmed V and J ends, which lost 7 bases and 4 bases, there was a span of 15 bases.

This clonotype was seen many times. The chain links TRBV28 to TRBJ2-6; D gene unclear. The germline V gene encodes CDR1 MDHEN and CDR2 SYDVKM. This CDR3 region has 15 residues. Trimming stripped 5 bases from V and 4 bases from J, with 12 bases between. This chain's CDR3 is CASSPTTPGANVLTF. The CDR3 DNA reads as TGTGCCAGCAGTCCAACTACCCCCGGGGCCAACGTCCTGACTTTC.

The table lists this clonotype with many counts. CDR3 protein: CASTRQGGTGELFF. In DNA form, the CDR3 reads TGTGCCAGCACCCGGCAGGGTGGCACCGGGGAGCTGTTTTTT. The genes are TRBV7-6 and TRBJ2-2, with a possible D match to TRBD1 (5 bases). There are 14 residues in the CDR3. Trimming removed 7 bases at V and 4 bases at J, with 13 bases between. Looked up from germline, CDR1 is SGHVS and CDR2 is FNYEAQ.

This clonotype was counted ten times or more. This sequence joins TRBV20-1 and TRBJ1-4; D ambiguous. Germline V gives CDR1 DFQATT, CDR2 SNEGSKA (reference sequence). This CDR3 comprises 15 residues. The V end was cut by 5 bases, the J end by 0 bases, with 13 bases between. The CDR3 sequence: CSADAKGSTNEKLFF. In nucleotides, the CDR3 is TGCAGTGCTGACGCTAAAGGGTCAACTAATGAAAAACTGTTTTTT.

This sequence joins TRBV29-1 and TRBJ2-2, with D maybe TRBD1 (5 bases). CDR1 and CDR2 (germline): SQVTM, ANQGSEA. The V end lost 4 bases, the J end lost 6 bases, and 9 bases lay between the germline ends. The CDR3 runs 12 residues. The CDR3 here is CSVAPGPGELFF. In nucleotides, the CDR3 is TGCAGCGTTGCCCCAGGGCCCGGGGAGCTGTTTTTT.